This T cell receptor beta chain was sequenced in a study of CDR3 diversity in severe acne. V was cut by 4 bases and J by 7 bases, with 16 bases left in between. Germline lookup yields CDR1 SGHVS and CDR2 FNYEAQ. The CDR3 length is 15 residues. TCRdb used MiXCR to reprocess the PCR reads, holding one entry per CDR3 protein. The repertoire has about 97,000 distinct CDR3 sequences, under 60% of them found once; the top ten carry roughly 12%. This chain connects TRBV7-6 to TRBJ2-2; D might be TRBD2 (6 bases). The sequence came from a male donor with acne. The sample comprised blood. Here the CDR3 DNA reads TGTGCCAGCAGCTCCGGGAGTGGGGTCAGCGGGGAGCTGTTTTTT. Translated: CASSSGSGVSGELFF.